Below, 25 T cell receptor beta chains from the same sample are listed, as sequenced in a study of T cell changes during pregnancy in multiple sclerosis. Method: immunoSEQ multiplex PCR; TCRdb's copy keeps in-frame clones and lacks some. The sample shows 45,000 to 60,000 clones, 85% to 95% of them seen only once. This sample comprised CD4+ T cells from peripheral blood mononuclear cells, obtained in the third trimester of pregnancy. The receptors were gathered from a female donor with multiple sclerosis, enrolled in a pregnancy study.

The gene calls are TRBV11-2 and TRBJ1-2; D might be TRBD1 (6 bases). Trimming shortened V by 2 bases and J by 4 bases, and 11 bases separated the two germline ends. Germline V gene lookup returns CDR1 SGHAT and CDR2 FQNNGV. CDR3 length equals 14 residues. The CDR3 DNA is TGTGCCAGCAGCTTACGAACAGGGAGCTATGGCTACACCTTC. This codes for CASSLRTGSYGYTF.

This sequence joins TRBV29-1 and TRBJ2-3; 8 bases agree with TRBD2. The V and J ends lost 7 bases and 4 bases, in that order; junction bases with no gene match: 7. The CDR3 has 13 amino acids. Germline loops: CDR1 SQVTM, CDR2 ANQGSEA. The CDR3 here is CSARSGTADTQYF. In nucleotides, the CDR3 is TGCAGCGCACGTAGCGGGACGGCAGATACGCAGTATTTT.

This clone was seen once. This rearrangement joins TRBV11-2 to TRBJ2-7, with D possibly matching TRBD2 (5 bases). The germline V gene has CDR1 SGHAT and CDR2 FQNNGV. The CDR3 runs 17 residues. V was pared by 2 bases and J by 0 bases, with 17 bases between. DNA for the CDR3: TGTGCCAGCAGCTTAAGGGCTCAGGACTCAAGCTCCTACGAGCAGTACTTC. Its protein is CASSLRAQDSSSYEQYF.

V gene TRBV7-9 combines with J gene TRBJ2-5; TRBD2 is a possible D gene (5 bases). Trimming took 5 bases from V and 13 from J, leaving 20 bases between them. Germline V lookup: CDR1 SEHNR, CDR2 FQNEAQ (reference sequence). The CDR3 extends over 13 amino acids. The CDR3 bases are TGTGCCAGCAGCCTTACTAGTACTGGGAGTTGGTACTTC. Residues: CASSLTSTGSWYF.

This clone was counted once. The J gene is TRBJ2-1, the V gene TRBV6-6; 11 positions agree with TRBD2. The CDR3 has 16 residues. CDR1 and CDR2 from the germline V gene are MNHNY and SVGAGI (reference sequence). V shed 7 bases, J shed 7 bases, and the junction held 12 bases outside the gene matches. CDR3 DNA: TGTGCCAGCAATACGATAGCGGGAGGGCCCCTGAATGAGCAGTTCTTC. This gives the protein CASNTIAGGPLNEQFF.

V usage is TRBV5-1 and J usage is TRBJ1-2, with D possibly being TRBD1 (5 bases). V lost 3 bases, J lost 4 bases, and 16 bases lay in between. Germline CDR1 is SGHRS and CDR2 is YFSETQ. There are 15 residues in the CDR3. In nucleotides, the CDR3 is TGCGCCAGCAGCTCGCAGTGGGGGAGGGCCTATGGCTACACCTTC. Translating it yields CASSSQWGRAYGYTF.

The V gene is TRBV7-9, the J gene TRBJ2-6; TRBD1 matches at 8 bases. The CDR3 contains 19 residues. The germline V gene has CDR1 SEHNR and CDR2 FQNEAQ (reference sequence). With V trimmed by 0 bases and J by 0 bases, 7 bases remained unmatched. The CDR3 coding sequence is TGTGCCAGCAGCTTAGCCCAAGGGACAGGAAACTCTGGGGCCAACGTCCTGACTTTC. Translated: CASSLAQGTGNSGANVLTF.

In its sample, this clone was seen a few times. J is TRBJ1-1 and V is TRBV28; D gene ambiguous. Trimming took 4 bases from V and 11 from J, leaving 14 bases between them. Germline CDR1 MDHEN, CDR2 SYDVKM. The CDR3 consists of 12 residues. The CDR3 DNA sequence: TGTGCCAGCAGTTCGCCATTGTCGGGGGCTTTCTTT. This gives the protein CASSSPLSGAFF.

The gene calls are TRBV6-6 and TRBJ1-2; the D is unclear. Trimming pared 2 bases from V and 0 bases from J, leaving 13 bases between. The germline V gene encodes CDR1 MNHNY and CDR2 SVGAGI (reference sequence). This CDR3 is 16 amino acids long. The CDR3 sequence: CASSYREPGANYGYTF. The CDR3 DNA is TGTGCCAGCAGTTACCGGGAGCCGGGAGCTAACTATGGCTACACCTTC.

V gene TRBV2 combines with J gene TRBJ1-5, with 9 positions matching TRBD1. CDR1 and CDR2 from the germline V gene are SNHLY and FYNNEI. Trimming removed 3 bases from V and 3 bases from J; junction bases left unmatched: 6. The CDR3 totals 16 residues. CDR3 sequence (DNA): TGTGCCAGCAGTGACGGGGACAGGGCTGACAATCAGCCCCAGCATTTT. It codes for CASSDGDRADNQPQHF.

The rearrangement joins TRBV14 to TRBJ2-1; 11 bases align to TRBD2. The CDR3 is 16 residues long. Germline CDR1 SGHDN, CDR2 FVKESK. J lost 8 bases, V lost 2 bases, and 8 bases had no gene match. CDR3 amino acids: CASSQNTGLAVDEQFF. CDR3 in DNA: TGTGCCAGCAGCCAAAATACGGGACTAGCGGTAGATGAGCAGTTCTTC.

V usage is TRBV19 and J usage is TRBJ1-5; TRBD1 matches 7 bases. V lost 5 bases, J lost 6 bases, and 7 bases stayed unmatched. The germline gives CDR1 LNHDA, CDR2 SQIVND (reference sequence). The CDR3 runs to 14 residues. The CDR3 protein is CASSEDRAGQPQHF. CDR3 in DNA: TGTGCCAGTAGTGAAGACAGGGCGGGTCAGCCCCAGCATTTT.

This chain connects TRBV27 to TRBJ2-7, with D maybe TRBD2 (6 bases). CDR3 length: 14 amino acids. V was trimmed by 7 bases and J by 4 bases, leaving 17 bases between them. In germline, CDR1 is MNHEY, CDR2 SMNVEV (reference sequence). CDR3 residues: CASKPAGLGYEQYF. The CDR3 bases are TGTGCCAGCAAGCCCGCGGGGCTAGGGTACGAGCAGTACTTC.

V usage is TRBV10-3 and J usage is TRBJ2-7; TRBD2 matches at 9 bases. The J segment lost 0 bases and the V segment lost 4 bases, leaving 7 bases of the junction unmatched. CDR3 length: 16 amino acids. The germline V gene encodes CDR1 ENHRY and CDR2 SYGVKD. DNA of the CDR3: TGTGCCATCAGTGCAATATTTAGCGGGAGCTCCTACGAGCAGTACTTC. The encoded protein is CAISAIFSGSSYEQYF.

This clone was recorded once. This chain connects TRBV5-3 to TRBJ2-1; 7 nucleotides agree with TRBD2. TRBV5-3 is recorded as an ORF, its role being uncertain. This CDR3 comprises 14 residues. The ends lost 0 bases at V and 9 bases at J; junction bases unmatched: 6. CDR3 protein: CARSLGREMGEQFF. As DNA, the CDR3 is TGTGCCAGAAGCTTGGGGCGGGAGATGGGTGAGCAGTTCTTC.

The V call is TRBV27, the J call TRBJ2-7; 8 positions match TRBD2. CDR1 is MNHEY and CDR2 is SMNVEV in the germline V gene (reference sequence). This CDR3 has 18 residues. Trimming cost V 0 bases and J 4 bases; bases outside gene matches: 14. The CDR3 bases are TGTGCCAGCAGTTTATCGACGTGGCAAGCGGGAGTAAAATACGAGCAGTACTTC. This sequence encodes CASSLSTWQAGVKYEQYF.

The DNA for the CDR3 is TGTGCCAGCAGACCTGGGAGAGCCGGGGAGACCCAGTACTTC. Protein: CASRPGRAGETQYF. The rearrangement joins TRBV28 to TRBJ2-5; perhaps TRBD2 as D (5 bases). Germline V CDR1 and CDR2: MDHEN, SYDVKM. V was shortened by 6 bases and J by 5 bases, with 16 bases between the two germline ends. CDR3 length equals 14 residues.

This rearrangement joins TRBV4-2 to TRBJ2-3, with 15 bases fitting TRBD2. V lost 0 bases, J lost 6 bases, and 13 bases stayed unmatched. The CDR3 covers 20 residues. From germline, CDR1 is LGHNA and CDR2 YNFKEQ. CDR3 sequence (DNA): TGTGCCAGCAGCCAAGATAAGCGGACTAGCGGGAGGGTAGTACCGGATACGCAGTATTTT. Protein: CASSQDKRTSGRVVPDTQYF.

The chain joins TRBV18 to TRBJ1-2; 10 bases are shared with TRBD1. This CDR3 is 13 amino acids long. The V gene's germline CDR1 is KGHSH and CDR2 LQKENI. V lost 2 bases, J lost 6 bases, and 0 bases stayed unmatched. Here the CDR3 reads CASSPGQGDGYTF. The DNA for the CDR3 is TGTGCCAGCTCACCAGGACAGGGGGATGGCTACACCTTC.

This chain connects TRBV28 to TRBJ1-3; the D gene is possibly TRBD1 (6 bases). Looked up from germline, CDR1 is MDHEN and CDR2 is SYDVKM. V was clipped by 2 bases and J by 0 bases, with 11 bases between them. The CDR3 sequence is 16 residues long. CDR3 sequence (DNA): TGTGCCAGCAGTTTAGGGGGGGGCCCCTCTGGAAACACCATATATTTT. This encodes CASSLGGGPSGNTIYF. The full variable domain, with the rest looked up from reference TRBV28 and TRBJ1-3, is DVKVTQSSRYLVKRTGEKVFLECVQDMDHENMFWYRQDPGLGLRLIYFSYDVKMKEKGDIPEGYSVSREKKERFSLILESASTNQTSMYLCASSLGGGPSGNTIYFGEGSWLTVV.

The chain links TRBV15 to TRBJ2-1, with TRBD1 as a possible D gene (5 bases). CDR3 length: 17 residues. Germline V gene sequence: CDR1 LNHNV, CDR2 YYDKDF (reference sequence). The V and J ends lost 2 bases and 10 bases respectively, with 24 bases between them. The DNA of the CDR3 is TGTGCCACCAGCAGACCTCCCGGCCAGGGAAGTTTAAACGAGCAGTTCTTC. It is translated as CATSRPPGQGSLNEQFF.

The chain carries TRBV28 and TRBJ1-2; weak D call: TRBD1 (5 bases). The V end lost 11 bases, the J end lost 2 bases, and 15 bases lay between the germline ends. The CDR3 runs 13 residues. CDR1 and CDR2 (germline): MDHEN, SYDVKM. The CDR3 bases are TGTGCCTCGAAGAAGAGACAGAACTATGGCTACACCTTC. Protein: CASKKRQNYGYTF.

The chain has TRBV6-6 and TRBJ2-7; D is perhaps TRBD1 (6 bases). The CDR3 length is 13 residues. The germline V and J ends were trimmed by 3 bases and 5 bases, with 11 bases remaining between them. The germline CDR1 and CDR2 sequences are MNHNY and SVGAGI (reference sequence). In DNA, the CDR3 is TGTGCCAGCAGTTATCAGGGGAACGACGAGCAGTACTTC. Translation gives CASSYQGNDEQYF.

This chain uses TRBV5-1 with TRBJ2-5; 7 bases map to TRBD2. Germline assignment: CDR1 SGHRS and CDR2 YFSETQ. With V trimmed by 4 bases and J by 2 bases, 8 bases remained unmatched. The CDR3 loop spans 15 amino acids. The DNA for the CDR3 is TGCGCCAGCAGCCAACCATCTAGCGGTCAAGAGACCCAGTACTTC. This codes for CASSQPSSGQETQYF.

The genes are TRBV9 and TRBJ2-7; 12 nucleotides line up with TRBD1. Per germline, CDR1 SGDLS and CDR2 YYNGEE. CDR3 size: 15 residues. V gave up 4 bases and J gave up 6 bases; unmatched junction bases: 8. CDR3 nucleotide sequence: TGTGCCAGCAGCACGTCCGGGACAGGGGGCGGCGAGCAGTACTTC. It translates to CASSTSGTGGGEQYF.